Listed below are T cell receptor beta chains from one sample, sequenced in a study of regulatory T cells in long-lasting Graves disease. TCRdb fed the multiplex PCR reads into MiXCR, producing one record per CDR3 protein. The sample lists about 440,000 distinct CDR3 sequences, around 15% occurring once. These data also formed part of another study, on T cells in Graves' hyperthyroidism and ophthalmopathy.

The specimen was peripheral blood mononuclear cells (PBMCs), collected at new diagnosis, from a patient treated with antithyroid drugs. These receptors were collected from a woman in her twenties or thirties with Graves disease. CDR3s include the opening cysteine and the closing phenylalanine or tryptophan. A D gene is named only where the DNA matches it firmly. The listing skips clone size in some rows; elsewhere it reads once, few, many or a size class.

clone_size: -
d_call: -
j_call: TRBJ2-7
v_call: TRBV6-1
cdr3_aa: CASSETPSSYNEQYF
cdr3_nt: TGTGCCAGCAGTGAAACTCCGAGCTCCTACAATGAGCAGTACTTC

clone_size: few
d_call: -
j_call: TRBJ1-5
v_call: TRBV6-1
cdr3_aa: CASSPQGTQPQHF
cdr3_nt: TGTGCCAGCAGTCCCCAGGGTACTCAGCCCCAGCATTTT

clone_size: -
d_call: TRBD1
j_call: TRBJ1-2
v_call: TRBV9
cdr3_aa: CASSVEVRGEFGYTF
cdr3_nt: TGTGCCAGCAGCGTAGAAGTCAGGGGGGAATTTGGCTACACCTTC

clone_size: many
d_call: -
j_call: TRBJ1-2
v_call: TRBV20-1
cdr3_aa: CSALSAGDGYTF
cdr3_nt: TGCAGTGCTTTGTCGGCAGGGGATGGCTACACCTTC

clone_size: -
d_call: TRBD2
j_call: TRBJ2-3
v_call: TRBV4-2
cdr3_aa: CASSDRLAGVSDTQYF
cdr3_nt: TGTGCCAGCAGCGACAGACTAGCGGGAGTTTCAGATACGCAGTATTTT

clone_size: many
d_call: -
j_call: TRBJ1-1
v_call: TRBV27
cdr3_aa: CASSLSGRGRTEAFF
cdr3_nt: TGTGCCAGCAGTTTATCGGGCAGGGGAAGGACTGAAGCTTTCTTT

clone_size: many
d_call: -
j_call: TRBJ1-5
v_call: TRBV5-1
cdr3_aa: CASSLDGGKNQPQHF
cdr3_nt: TGCGCCAGCAGCTTGGATGGGGGGAAAAATCAGCCCCAGCATTTT

clone_size: -
d_call: -
j_call: TRBJ2-2
v_call: TRBV6-5
cdr3_aa: CASSYSHTEELFF
cdr3_nt: TGTGCCAGCAGTTACAGTCACACCGAGGAGCTGTTTTTT

clone_size: few
d_call: -
j_call: TRBJ1-2
v_call: TRBV19
cdr3_aa: CASAPQVNYGYTF
cdr3_nt: TGTGCCAGTGCACCACAGGTTAACTATGGCTACACCTTC

clone_size: many
d_call: -
j_call: TRBJ1-1
v_call: TRBV2
cdr3_aa: CASNGNTEAFF
cdr3_nt: TGTGCCAGCAATGGGAACACTGAAGCTTTCTTT

clone_size: -
d_call: -
j_call: TRBJ2-3
v_call: TRBV7-2
cdr3_aa: CASSLVIGLSNTQYF
cdr3_nt: TGTGCCAGCAGCTTAGTCATAGGGTTGTCTAATACGCAGTATTTT

clone_size: -
d_call: -
j_call: TRBJ1-2
v_call: TRBV4-3
cdr3_aa: CASSQDGLPRGYTF
cdr3_nt: TGCGCCAGCAGCCAAGATGGACTCCCCCGTGGCTACACCTTC

clone_size: -
d_call: -
j_call: TRBJ2-1
v_call: TRBV4-3
cdr3_aa: CASSQARTKAHEQFF
cdr3_nt: TGCGCCAGCAGCCAAGCTAGGACGAAGGCCCATGAGCAGTTCTTC

clone_size: many
d_call: TRBD1
j_call: TRBJ2-7
v_call: TRBV7-2
cdr3_aa: CASSYGQGRSYEQYF
cdr3_nt: TGTGCCAGCAGTTACGGACAGGGAAGATCCTACGAGCAGTACTTC

clone_size: -
d_call: -
j_call: TRBJ1-1
v_call: TRBV7-6
cdr3_aa: CASRTLNTEAFF
cdr3_nt: TGTGCCAGCAGGACGCTCAACACTGAAGCTTTCTTT

clone_size: many
d_call: -
j_call: TRBJ2-5
v_call: TRBV6-2/TRBV6-3
cdr3_aa: CASSYSRERLYQETQYF
cdr3_nt: TGTGCCAGCAGTTACTCGAGGGAGCGGCTGTACCAAGAGACCCAGTACTTC

clone_size: -
d_call: TRBD2
j_call: TRBJ2-2
v_call: TRBV7-2
cdr3_aa: CASSFKGPWGGGELFF
cdr3_nt: TGTGCCAGCAGCTTCAAGGGACCATGGGGGGGCGGGGAGCTGTTTTTT

clone_size: -
d_call: -
j_call: TRBJ1-1
v_call: TRBV5-8
cdr3_aa: CASRRAGVAEAFF
cdr3_nt: TGTGCCAGCCGGCGCGCAGGGGTCGCTGAAGCTTTCTTT

clone_size: many
d_call: -
j_call: TRBJ2-4
v_call: TRBV11-2
cdr3_aa: CASSLEGGSGNIQYF
cdr3_nt: TGTGCCAGCAGCTTAGAGGGTGGTTCGGGAAACATTCAGTACTTC

clone_size: many
d_call: TRBD2
j_call: TRBJ2-1
v_call: TRBV7-9
cdr3_aa: CASSPLTSVDEQFF
cdr3_nt: TGTGCCAGCAGCCCCCTGACTAGCGTAGATGAGCAGTTCTTC

clone_size: -
d_call: TRBD2
j_call: TRBJ2-6
v_call: TRBV24-1
cdr3_aa: CATSDPLAGPSGANVLTF
cdr3_nt: TGTGCCACCAGTGACCCACTAGCGGGACCCTCTGGGGCCAACGTCCTGACTTTC

clone_size: many
d_call: -
j_call: TRBJ2-7
v_call: TRBV3-1
cdr3_aa: CASSLGRHYEQYF
cdr3_nt: TGTGCCAGCAGCCTCGGACGCCACTACGAGCAGTACTTC

clone_size: -
d_call: TRBD2
j_call: TRBJ2-1
v_call: TRBV6-2/TRBV6-3
cdr3_aa: CASRAIAGSTYNEQFF
cdr3_nt: TGTGCCAGCAGGGCGATAGCGGGATCGACCTACAATGAGCAGTTCTTC

clone_size: -
d_call: -
j_call: TRBJ1-4
v_call: TRBV10-3
cdr3_aa: CASGGATTNEKLFF
cdr3_nt: TGTGCCTCTGGGGGGGCCACCACTAATGAAAAACTGTTTTTT

clone_size: -
d_call: -
j_call: TRBJ2-6
v_call: TRBV4-3
cdr3_aa: CASSQDHWGRGANVLTF
cdr3_nt: TGCGCCAGCAGCCAAGATCACTGGGGGAGAGGGGCCAACGTCCTGACTTTC

clone_size: -
d_call: -
j_call: TRBJ2-4
v_call: TRBV7-2
cdr3_aa: CASSLSTGYGSIQYF
cdr3_nt: TGTGCCAGCAGCCTCTCGACGGGGTATGGGAGCATTCAGTACTTC

clone_size: many
d_call: -
j_call: TRBJ1-1
v_call: TRBV18
cdr3_aa: CASSTEQVAFF
cdr3_nt: TGTGCCAGCTCCACCGAACAAGTCGCTTTCTTT

clone_size: many
d_call: TRBD2
j_call: TRBJ2-1
v_call: TRBV11-2
cdr3_aa: CASSLVGLEPEQFF
cdr3_nt: TGTGCCAGCAGCCTAGTAGGACTAGAGCCTGAGCAGTTCTTC

clone_size: -
d_call: TRBD1
j_call: TRBJ1-2
v_call: TRBV6-1
cdr3_aa: CASMGQANYGYTF
cdr3_nt: TGTGCCAGCATGGGACAGGCGAACTATGGCTACACCTTC

clone_size: many
d_call: -
j_call: TRBJ2-2
v_call: TRBV10-3
cdr3_aa: CAIARQNTGELFF
cdr3_nt: TGTGCCATCGCACGGCAGAACACCGGGGAGCTGTTTTTT

clone_size: many
d_call: TRBD1
j_call: TRBJ2-5
v_call: TRBV5-8
cdr3_aa: CASSVGTANEETQYF
cdr3_nt: TGTGCCAGCAGCGTGGGGACAGCAAATGAAGAGACCCAGTACTTC

clone_size: many
d_call: TRBD1
j_call: TRBJ2-5
v_call: TRBV11-3
cdr3_aa: CASSSRTGTGAETQYF
cdr3_nt: TGTGCCAGCAGCTCGAGAACCGGGACAGGGGCAGAGACCCAGTACTTC

clone_size: -
d_call: TRBD1
j_call: TRBJ1-3
v_call: TRBV29-1
cdr3_aa: CSVARTGRTGNTIYF
cdr3_nt: TGCAGCGTCGCGCGGACAGGGAGAACTGGAAACACCATATATTTT

clone_size: -
d_call: -
j_call: TRBJ1-3
v_call: TRBV13
cdr3_aa: CASSSSAGGNSGNTIYF
cdr3_nt: TGTGCCAGCAGCTCTTCAGCGGGCGGGAACTCTGGAAACACCATATATTTT

clone_size: many
d_call: -
j_call: TRBJ1-5
v_call: TRBV18
cdr3_aa: CASSLQGGNQPQHF
cdr3_nt: TGTGCCAGCTCGTTACAGGGTGGCAATCAGCCCCAGCATTTT

clone_size: few
d_call: -
j_call: TRBJ1-1
v_call: TRBV24-1
cdr3_aa: CATSESVGEAFF
cdr3_nt: TGTGCCACCAGTGAGTCAGTGGGGGAAGCTTTCTTT

clone_size: -
d_call: -
j_call: TRBJ2-7
v_call: TRBV15
cdr3_aa: CATSRGAGAYEQYF
cdr3_nt: TGTGCCACCAGCAGAGGGGCAGGGGCCTACGAGCAGTACTTC

clone_size: many
d_call: -
j_call: TRBJ1-2
v_call: TRBV2
cdr3_aa: CARAEGLYGYTF
cdr3_nt: TGTGCCAGGGCCGAGGGCCTCTATGGCTACACCTTC

clone_size: -
d_call: TRBD1
j_call: TRBJ2-1
v_call: TRBV6-2/TRBV6-3
cdr3_aa: CASMTGTGSYNEQFF
cdr3_nt: TGTGCCAGCATGACCGGGACAGGCTCATACAATGAGCAGTTCTTC

clone_size: many
d_call: -
j_call: TRBJ1-5
v_call: TRBV3-1
cdr3_aa: CASSEIFSNQPQHF
cdr3_nt: TGTGCCAGCAGCGAAATTTTCAGCAATCAGCCCCAGCATTTT

clone_size: few
d_call: -
j_call: TRBJ2-6
v_call: TRBV20-1
cdr3_aa: CSAPGGWGANVLTF
cdr3_nt: TGCAGTGCCCCTGGCGGGTGGGGGGCCAACGTCCTGACTTTC

clone_size: -
d_call: TRBD1
j_call: TRBJ1-2
v_call: TRBV20-1
cdr3_aa: CSAPGTVGPWGYTF
cdr3_nt: TGCAGTGCTCCCGGGACAGTAGGCCCCTGGGGCTACACCTTC